A single sample is the source of the 32 T cell receptor beta chains below, sequenced in a study of blood T cell repertoires in COVID-19. Some clones are missing from TCRdb's copy, which holds only in-frame ones; the method was immunoSEQ multiplex PCR. This table has about 140,000 clones, 87% appearing once. The sample consisted of peripheral blood. The receptors were sampled from a woman in her fifties or sixties with acute or convalescent COVID-19.

J is TRBJ2-7 and V is TRBV3-1 (or the pseudogene TRBV3-2); possible D gene TRBD2, 5 bases. This CDR3 comprises 12 residues. Germline assignment: CDR1 LGHDT and CDR2 YNNKEL (reference sequence). V was shortened by 1 base and J by 6 bases, with 7 bases between the two germline ends. The CDR3 coding sequence is TGTGCCAGCAGCCAAGTGGGAGTCGAGCAGTACTTC. It encodes CASSQVGVEQYF.

This clone was counted between two and nine times. This chain links TRBV25-1 with TRBJ1-2; 9 positions match TRBD1. Germline V gene data show CDR1 as MGHDK and CDR2 as SYGVNS. Trimming cost V 3 bases and J 6 bases; bases outside gene matches: 5. CDR3 length: 14 residues. The CDR3 is CASSDHRGPDGYTF. The CDR3, as DNA: TGTGCCAGCAGTGACCACAGGGGGCCCGATGGCTACACCTTC.

The V call is TRBV7-7, the J call TRBJ2-2; possibly TRBD1 for D (6 bases). Trimming cost V 2 bases and J 4 bases, with 14 bases left between them. The CDR3 has 16 residues. Germline CDR1 is SSHAT and CDR2 is FNYEAQ (reference sequence). The CDR3 DNA reads TGTGCCAGCAGCTTACCGGGACACGGCGGCACCGGGGAGCTGTTTTTT. Residues: CASSLPGHGGTGELFF. Combining the CDR3 with reference TRBV7-7 and TRBJ2-2 gives the whole variable domain GAGVSQSPRYKVTKRGQDVTLRCDPISSHATLYWYQQALGQGPEFLTYFNYEAQPDKSGLPSDRFSAERPEGSISTLTIQRTEQRDSAMYRCASSLPGHGGTGELFFGEGSRLTVL.

This clone was counted once. V is TRBV11-2 and J is TRBJ1-4; TRBD1 aligns across 8 bases. V was clipped by 6 bases and J by 8 bases; unmatched bases: 8. CDR3 length equals 14 residues. Germline V gene sequence: CDR1 SGHAT, CDR2 FQNNGV. CDR3 in amino acids: CASSRTGLGEKLFF. Written as DNA, the CDR3 is TGTGCCAGCAGTCGGACAGGGTTGGGCGAAAAACTGTTTTTT.

In this sample, this clone turned up once. The V and J genes are TRBV5-1 and TRBJ1-2, with 7 bases fitting TRBD1. V trimming: 3 bases; J trimming: 6 bases; junction bases outside the gene matches: 11. The CDR3 runs to 15 residues. Germline CDR1 SGHRS, CDR2 YFSETQ. The CDR3 nucleotides are TGCGCCAGCAGCTCACGAGGAACAGGGGTCAATGGCTACACCTTC. This gives the protein CASSSRGTGVNGYTF.

The chain uses TRBV5-3 and TRBJ1-1; D not certain. TRBV5-3 is filed as an ORF, its function uncertain. The V end was cut by 0 bases, the J end by 6 bases, with 21 bases between. CDR3 length equals 17 residues. The CDR3 here is CARSLAGVIGGFSEAFF. The CDR3, as DNA: TGTGCCAGAAGCTTGGCCGGCGTAATAGGAGGTTTCTCTGAAGCTTTCTTT.

The chain links TRBV24-1 to TRBJ2-3, with D possibly TRBD2 on 6 matching bases. V shed 7 bases and J shed 0 bases, with 10 bases lying between them. Per germline, CDR1 KGHDR and CDR2 SFDVKD. CDR3 size: 14 residues. CDR3 DNA sequence: TGTGCCACCAGGGAGGGCATCAGCACAGATACGCAGTATTTT. Protein sequence: CATREGISTDTQYF.

The chain carries TRBV10-1 and TRBJ2-6, with TRBD1 matching over 7 bases. Germline V gene sequence: CDR1 WNHNN, CDR2 SYGVQD (reference sequence). Unmatched junction bases numbered 1, after V lost 3 bases and J lost 2 bases. This CDR3 has 15 amino acids. The CDR3 DNA reads as TGCGCCAGCAGTGACACAGGGGCTGGGGCCAACGTCCTGACTTTC. The encoded protein is CASSDTGAGANVLTF.

Worth noting for this clone: The DNA is omitted, as the CDR3 cannot be located on it reliably, and the CDR3 follows TCRdb's listing. The rearrangement joins TRBV5-1 to TRBJ2-3; the table's D call, TRBD2, has no DNA check behind it. The V gene's germline CDR1 is SGHRS and CDR2 YFSETQ. The CDR3 is made up of 15 amino acids, end residues included. Here the CDR3 reads CASSPQVGSGTSPEF.

The chain recombines TRBV10-3 with TRBJ1-5, with a tentative D call TRBD1 (5 bases). Deletions cut 3 bases from V and 4 bases from J, with 10 bases between. The germline V gene has CDR1 ENHRY and CDR2 SYGVKD. The CDR3 covers 14 residues. As DNA, the CDR3 is TGTGCCATCAGTGACCGGCAGGGTAATCAGCCCCAGCATTTT. The encoded protein is CAISDRQGNQPQHF.

This chain links TRBV5-1 with TRBJ2-2, with D perhaps matching TRBD1 (6 bases). The CDR3 is made up of 17 amino acids. Germline V gene data show CDR1 as SGHRS and CDR2 as YFSETQ. The V and J ends lost 4 bases and 5 bases respectively, with 21 bases between them. The CDR3 reads CASSPRTAPPTTGELFF. CDR3 sequence (DNA): TGCGCCAGCAGCCCCCGGACAGCTCCCCCGACGACCGGGGAGCTGTTTTTT.

This rearrangement joins TRBV30 to TRBJ1-3; no definite D call. V shed 4 bases and J shed 0 bases, with 16 bases lying between them. This CDR3 contains 16 residues. Germline CDR1 reads GTSNPN; CDR2 reads SVGIG (reference sequence). In nucleotides, the CDR3 is TGTGCCTGGACCTACGGGAGGCGCCTCTCTGGAAACACCATATATTTT. Translation: CAWTYGRRLSGNTIYF.

This clone has just a few counts. V usage is TRBV9 and J usage is TRBJ2-7; D is perhaps TRBD1 (5 bases). Trimming pared 4 bases from V and 2 bases from J, leaving 13 bases between. Germline-derived CDR1 and CDR2 are SGDLS and YYNGEE. The CDR3 is 14 residues long. The CDR3 reads CASSPTDTTYEQYF. CDR3 DNA: TGTGCCAGCAGCCCAACGGACACCACCTACGAGCAGTACTTC.

The genes are TRBV7-9 and TRBJ2-3, with 11 nucleotides matching TRBD1. V was pared by 0 bases and J by 2 bases, with 7 bases of the junction left unmatched. The CDR3 has 18 residues. The V gene's germline CDR1 is SEHNR and CDR2 FQNEAQ (reference sequence). CDR3 nucleotide sequence: TGTGCCAGCAGCTTAGCTGGGACAGGGGGTGGTACCACAGATACGCAGTATTTT. Translating gives CASSLAGTGGGTTDTQYF.

The chain has TRBV6-5 and TRBJ2-7; 10 bases line up with TRBD1. The junction had 7 bases not matched to a gene; V was cut back by 9 bases and J by 2 bases. The CDR3 is made up of 14 amino acids. Germline V gene sequence: CDR1 MNHEY, CDR2 SVGAGI. CDR3 nucleotides: TGTGCCAGTCTCCGGGACAGGGGTGCCTACGAGCAGTACTTC. Protein: CASLRDRGAYEQYF.

This chain joins TRBV27 and TRBJ2-1; D might be TRBD1 (7 bases). Germline V gene sequence: CDR1 MNHEY, CDR2 SMNVEV (reference sequence). V lost 2 bases and J lost 4, with 15 bases in between. The CDR3 covers 16 residues. The CDR3 reads CASSLHRETGYNEQFF. CDR3 nucleotide sequence: TGTGCCAGCAGTTTACACCGGGAGACAGGGTACAATGAGCAGTTCTTC.

The rearrangement uses TRBV20-1 and TRBJ2-3, with 7 bases lining up with TRBD2. Germline V gives CDR1 DFQATT, CDR2 SNEGSKA (reference sequence). The CDR3 is 13 residues long. The trim removed 3 bases at V and 4 bases at J, leaving 4 bases unmatched. Written as DNA, the CDR3 is TGCAGTGCTAGTAGTGGGAGGGCAGATACGCAGTATTTT. This codes for CSASSGRADTQYF.

This clone was observed a handful of times. CDR3 amino acids: CASSLDGSGRANEQFF. The CDR3, as DNA: TGTGCCAGCAGCTTAGATGGTAGCGGGAGGGCCAATGAGCAGTTCTTC. The chain has TRBV7-2 and TRBJ2-1; 11 positions agree with TRBD2. CDR1 and CDR2 (germline): SGHTA, FQGNSA. This CDR3 has 16 amino acids. The V gene end was trimmed by 1 base and the J gene end by 6 bases; junction bases not matched to a gene: 5.

The V call is TRBV15, the J call TRBJ1-5; 7 nucleotides match TRBD1. The CDR3 covers 13 residues. In germline, CDR1 is LNHNV, CDR2 YYDKDF (reference sequence). V was pared by 2 bases and J by 7 bases, with 2 bases of the junction left unmatched. The chain's CDR3 is CATSRQGVQPQHF. CDR3 sequence (DNA): TGTGCCACCAGCAGACAGGGGGTGCAGCCCCAGCATTTT.

The rearrangement links TRBV29-1 to TRBJ1-1; no reliable D call. CDR1 is SQVTM, CDR2 ANQGSEA, per germline. The V gene lost 5 bases and the J gene lost 6 bases, with 19 bases spanning the gap. The length of the CDR3 is 14 residues. CDR3 in DNA: TGCAGCGTTCCCCCGGACCTCTGGGGAGCTGAAGCTTTCTTT. Protein product: CSVPPDLWGAEAFF. The entire variable domain, with the rest obtained from reference TRBV29-1 and TRBJ1-1, is as follows: SAVISQKPSRDICQRGTSLTIQCQVDSQVTMMFWYRQQPGQSLTLIATANQGSEATYESGFVIDKFPISRPNLTFSTLTVSNMSPEDSSIYLCSVPPDLWGAEAFFGQGTRLTVV.

This chain links TRBV12-5 with TRBJ2-7; 10 bases map to TRBD2. The V gene end was trimmed by 8 bases and the J gene end by 3 bases; junction bases not matched to a gene: 4. The CDR3 is 13 amino acids. The V gene's germline CDR1 is LGHNT and CDR2 FRNRAP. The CDR3 bases are TGTGCTAGTTGGACTAGCGGTTTCTACGAGCAGTACTTC. Its translation is CASWTSGFYEQYF. Full variable domain (rest looked up from reference TRBV12-5 and TRBJ2-7): DARVTQTPRHKVTEMGQEVTMRCQPILGHNTVFWYRQTMMQGLELLAYFRNRAPLDDSGMPKDRFSAEMPDATLATLKIQPSEPRDSAVYFCASWTSGFYEQYFGPGTRLTVT.

This sequence joins TRBV19 and TRBJ2-7; D unclear. The ends were cut back, 3 bases at V and 4 bases at J, with 7 bases in the middle. CDR1 LNHDA and CDR2 SQIVND come from the germline V gene (reference sequence). The CDR3 covers 12 residues. CDR3 loop: CASSIGLYEQYF. In DNA, the CDR3 is TGTGCCAGTAGTATTGGGCTTTACGAGCAGTACTTC. Full variable domain (rest looked up from reference TRBV19 and TRBJ2-7): DGGITQSPKYLFRKEGQNVTLSCEQNLNHDAMYWYRQDPGQGLRLIYYSQIVNDFQKGDIAEGYSVSREKKESFPLTVTSAQKNPTAFYLCASSIGLYEQYFGPGTRLTVT.

V usage is TRBV7-9 and J usage is TRBJ1-2; TRBD1 matches at 9 bases. Germline V gene data show CDR1 as SEHNR and CDR2 as FQNEAQ (reference sequence). The J segment lost 3 bases and the V segment lost 2 bases, leaving 1 base of the junction unmatched. The CDR3 loop spans 14 amino acids. The CDR3: CASSLRQGDYGYTF. CDR3 sequence (DNA): TGTGCCAGCAGCTTAAGACAGGGGGACTATGGCTACACCTTC. Filled out from reference TRBV7-9 and TRBJ1-2, the complete variable domain reads DTGVSQNPRHKITKRGQNVTFRCDPISEHNRLYWYRQTLGQGPEFLTYFQNEAQLEKSRLLSDRFSAERPKGSFSTLEIQRTEQGDSAMYLCASSLRQGDYGYTFGSGTRLTVV.

The chain carries TRBV18 and TRBJ1-4, with TRBD1 matching over 11 bases. Trimming took 3 bases from V and 5 from J; bases not matched to a gene: 2. This CDR3 has 15 amino acids. CDR1 and CDR2 from the germline V gene are KGHSH and LQKENI. CDR3 coding DNA: TGTGCCAGCTCACCGGGACAGGGGGTAAATGAAAAACTGTTTTTT. Its protein product is CASSPGQGVNEKLFF.

In DNA form, the CDR3 reads TGTGCCTGGAGTGCGAACAGGGCAGAGACCCAGTACTTC. This sequence encodes CAWSANRAETQYF. The rearrangement uses TRBV30 and TRBJ2-5, with D possibly matching TRBD1 (6 bases). Germline assignment: CDR1 GTSNPN and CDR2 SVGIG (reference sequence). This CDR3 region has 13 residues. V was cut by 1 base and J by 4 bases, with 10 bases left in between.

Only one count was recorded for this clone. The chain couples TRBV11-2 to TRBJ2-7; D is possibly TRBD1 (6 bases). The CDR3 consists of 14 residues. The germline V gene has CDR1 SGHAT and CDR2 FQNNGV. V dropped 0 bases and J dropped 6 bases, with 12 bases sitting between them. This CDR3 reads CASSLDPGVGEQYF. The CDR3 bases are TGTGCCAGCAGCTTAGATCCAGGGGTGGGCGAGCAGTACTTC.

The chain links TRBV7-3 to TRBJ2-1; tentatively, D is TRBD1 (5 bases). The V and J ends lost 5 bases and 5 bases respectively, with 19 bases between them. Germline CDR1 SGHTA, CDR2 FQGTGA. The CDR3 loop spans 16 amino acids. CDR3: CASSIDTWGGNNEQFF. The CDR3 coding sequence is TGTGCCAGCAGCATAGACACTTGGGGCGGCAACAATGAGCAGTTCTTC. Using reference TRBV7-3 and TRBJ2-1 for the parts outside the CDR3, the full variable domain is GAGVSQTPSNKVTEKGKYVELRCDPISGHTALYWYRQSLGQGPEFLIYFQGTGAADDSGLPNDRFFAVRPEGSVSTLKIQRTERGDSAVYLCASSIDTWGGNNEQFFGPGTRLTVL.

The chain combines TRBV30 with TRBJ2-7, with 10 bases identical to TRBD1. CDR1 and CDR2 (germline): GTSNPN, SVGIG (reference sequence). This CDR3 is 13 amino acids long. Trimming removed 5 bases from V and 1 base from J; junction bases left unmatched: 2. This CDR3 is CAWEDRGSYEQYF. The DNA for the CDR3 is TGTGCCTGGGAGGACAGGGGGTCCTACGAGCAGTACTTC.

J is TRBJ1-2 and V is TRBV14; D remains ambiguous. Germline assignment: CDR1 SGHDN and CDR2 FVKESK. V was clipped by 0 bases and J by 8 bases, with 16 bases between them. The CDR3 length is 15 residues. The CDR3 is CASSQDLARAEGYTF. CDR3 sequence (DNA): TGTGCCAGCAGCCAAGATCTTGCGAGGGCTGAAGGCTACACCTTC. Based on the CDR3 plus reference TRBV14 and TRBJ1-2, the full variable domain is EAGVTQFPSHSVIEKGQTVTLRCDPISGHDNLYWYRRVMGKEIKFLLHFVKESKQDESGMPNNRFLAERTGGTYSTLKVQPAELEDSGVYFCASSQDLARAEGYTFGSGTRLTVV.

The chain uses TRBV30 and TRBJ1-2; TRBD1 matches 9 bases. The CDR3 is 14 residues long. V was clipped by 2 bases and J by 1 base; unmatched bases: 2. Looked up from germline, CDR1 is GTSNPN and CDR2 is SVGIG (reference sequence). CDR3 nucleotide sequence: TGTGCCTGGAGTTACAGGGGGCATAACTATGGCTACACCTTC. Protein product: CAWSYRGHNYGYTF.

This rearrangement joins TRBV18 to TRBJ1-6; 9 bases map to TRBD1. The CDR3 is made up of 18 amino acids. V was pared by 2 bases and J by 5 bases, with 10 bases of the junction left unmatched. Germline V gene sequence: CDR1 KGHSH, CDR2 LQKENI. The CDR3 DNA reads TGTGCCAGCTCACCAGACTACAGGGGGCCGGGTCATAATTCACCCCTCCACTTT. This encodes CASSPDYRGPGHNSPLHF.

This clone was picked up one time. The V gene is TRBV7-9, the J gene TRBJ2-7; D may be TRBD2 (5 bases). This CDR3 spans 15 amino acids. V was clipped by 5 bases and J by 2 bases, with 16 bases between them. CDR1 SEHNR and CDR2 FQNEAQ come from the germline V gene (reference sequence). CDR3 nucleotide sequence: TGTGCCAGCAGCGATCGCGTGGACTCAACCTACGAGCAGTACTTC. It is translated as CASSDRVDSTYEQYF. The variable domain in full, completed from reference TRBV7-9 and TRBJ2-7, reads DTGVSQNPRHKITKRGQNVTFRCDPISEHNRLYWYRQTLGQGPEFLTYFQNEAQLEKSRLLSDRFSAERPKGSFSTLEIQRTEQGDSAMYLCASSDRVDSTYEQYFGPGTRLTVT.